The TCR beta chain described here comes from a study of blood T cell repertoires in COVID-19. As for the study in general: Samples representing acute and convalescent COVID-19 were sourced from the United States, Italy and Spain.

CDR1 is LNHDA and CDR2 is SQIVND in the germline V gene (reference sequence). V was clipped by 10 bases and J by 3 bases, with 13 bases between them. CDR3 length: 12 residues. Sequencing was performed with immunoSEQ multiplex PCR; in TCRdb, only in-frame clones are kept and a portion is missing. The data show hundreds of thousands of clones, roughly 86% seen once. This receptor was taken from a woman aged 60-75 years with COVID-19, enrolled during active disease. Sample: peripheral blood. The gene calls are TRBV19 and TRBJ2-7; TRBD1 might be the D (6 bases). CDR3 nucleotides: TGTGCCACCTCGACAGGCCGCTACGAGCAGTACTTC. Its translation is CATSTGRYEQYF.